This T cell receptor beta chain stems from a study of T-cell memory formation after mild COVID-19. Study information: Most TCR clusters belonged to a single donor.

Constant-segment primers and 5'RACE yielded cDNA libraries for TCR alpha and TCR beta, each carrying sample barcodes and UMIs. Using its own MiXCR run on the 5' RACE reads, TCRdb lists one record per CDR3 protein. The table records 300,000 to 350,000 distinct CDR3 sequences, roughly an eighth of them present only once. To note about this clonotype: Its antigen is unidentified.

Overall study findings and caveats: There was a balanced CD4/CD8 profile in clones contracting day 15 to 85, and later expanders leaned CD4+. Researchers found some responding clones in pre-infection memory, a sign that cross-reactive memory joined.

The germline V and J ends were trimmed by 2 bases and 5 bases, with 18 bases remaining between them. The length of the CDR3 is 17 residues. Germline assignment: CDR1 MNHEY and CDR2 SVGEGT. The rearrangement joins TRBV6-2 or TRBV6-3 to TRBJ2-2; no clear D. The specimen was PBMCs or a T cell subset sorted from them (not recorded which). The TCR sequence derives from a man aged 18 to 29 who had mild COVID-19 (a few samples of this study predate the infection). Cell type and time point are not known. CDR3 region: CASSYLQSLVWTGELFF. The DNA of the CDR3 is TGTGCCAGCAGTTACCTCCAGTCACTGGTGTGGACCGGGGAGCTGTTTTTT.